Listed here are 21 T cell receptor beta chains from one sample, sequenced in a study of T cell repertoires in ileal Crohn's disease. Libraries were prepared by immunoSEQ multiplex PCR; TCRdb keeps only in-frame clonotypes and omits some of them. The table has about 62,000 clones, roughly nine tenths seen once. Time point specified: neoterminal ileum biopsy at postoperative endoscopy, about 6 months after surgery. Material for sequencing was ileal tissue. All receptors come from an adult with Crohn's disease.

This chain uses TRBV28 with TRBJ2-1, with 7 bases fitting TRBD1. Trimming at V came to 5 bases and at J to 12 bases, leaving 7 bases not matched to a gene. Germline V lookup: CDR1 MDHEN, CDR2 SYDVKM. The CDR3 runs 12 residues. As DNA, the CDR3 is TGTGCCAGCAGTCTACCGAGGGACAGGCAGTTCTTC. It yields the protein CASSLPRDRQFF.

This sequence joins TRBV5-1 and TRBJ1-4, with 7 bases identical to TRBD1. Germline CDR1 SGHRS, CDR2 YFSETQ. The CDR3 sequence is 14 residues long. V gave up 4 bases and J gave up 5 bases; unmatched junction bases: 5. The CDR3 sequence: CASSRWDRNEKLFF. In DNA, the CDR3 is TGCGCCAGCAGCCGCTGGGACAGAAATGAAAAACTGTTTTTT.

V is TRBV5-1 and J is TRBJ2-3; TRBD1 matches 10 bases. Germline CDR1 and CDR2: SGHRS and YFSETQ. The CDR3 is made up of 16 amino acids. V was pared by 4 bases and J by 0 bases, with 5 bases of the junction left unmatched. The CDR3 sequence: CASSAGTGASTDTQYF. The CDR3 coding sequence is TGCGCCAGCAGCGCAGGGACAGGGGCCAGCACAGATACGCAGTATTTT.

The genes are TRBV5-1 and TRBJ1-2; no clear D gene. The germline CDR1 and CDR2 sequences are SGHRS and YFSETQ. Trimming pared 1 base from V and 5 bases from J, leaving 21 bases between. The CDR3 is 17 residues long. The CDR3 sequence: CASSLFTGPSPSYGYTF. CDR3 sequence (DNA): TGCGCCAGCAGCTTGTTTACCGGCCCTAGCCCCTCATATGGCTACACCTTC.

This rearrangement joins TRBV19 to TRBJ1-3; possibly TRBD1 for D (6 bases). Trimming took 5 bases from V and 0 from J, leaving 11 bases between them. Germline V gene sequence: CDR1 LNHDA, CDR2 SQIVND (reference sequence). This CDR3 contains 15 residues. CDR3 in DNA: TGTGCCAGTAGTGGAACAGGGAGCTCTGGAAACACCATATATTTT. This sequence encodes CASSGTGSSGNTIYF.

This clone was observed a few times. The chain links TRBV19 to TRBJ2-3, with no clear D. V dropped 5 bases and J dropped 8 bases, with 20 bases sitting between them. This CDR3 is built from 15 residues. CDR1 is LNHDA, CDR2 SQIVND, per germline (reference sequence). CDR3 residues: CASSLTGSPPATQYF. For the CDR3, the DNA is TGTGCCAGTAGTCTGACGGGTAGCCCACCAGCTACGCAGTATTTT.

This clone was picked up a small number of times. The V and J genes are TRBV6-6 and TRBJ1-1; D call uncertain. Germline-derived CDR1 and CDR2 are MNHNY and SVGAGI (reference sequence). The CDR3 length is 11 residues. Deletions cut 2 bases from V and 6 bases from J, with 4 bases between. CDR3: CASSYGPEAFF. DNA for the CDR3: TGTGCCAGCAGTTACGGGCCTGAAGCTTTCTTT.

The V and J genes are TRBV7-2 and TRBJ1-5, with D tentatively TRBD1 (5 bases). Trimming took off 5 bases at V and 4 bases at J, with 12 bases between the two ends. Germline CDR1 and CDR2: SGHTA and FQGNSA. The CDR3 sequence is 14 residues long. The CDR3 bases are TGTGCCAGCAGCCGAGACAGAATTAATCAGCCCCAGCATTTT. Its translation is CASSRDRINQPQHF.

The rearrangement links TRBV29-1 to TRBJ2-7, with no clear D. V lost 6 bases to trimming and J lost 5 bases, with 14 bases between them. Germline lookup yields CDR1 SQVTM and CDR2 ANQGSEA. The CDR3 is 12 residues long. The CDR3 DNA is TGCAGCGTCTCGGAGAGTGGCGACGAGCAGTACTTC. The encoded protein is CSVSESGDEQYF.

The chain couples TRBV5-4 to TRBJ1-1, with D hard to call. The CDR3 extends over 16 amino acids. Germline V lookup: CDR1 SGHNT, CDR2 YYREEE (reference sequence). V was clipped by 4 bases and J by 5 bases, with 21 bases between them. The CDR3 protein is CASSVVNTLRGTEAFF. CDR3 sequence (DNA): TGTGCCAGCAGCGTGGTGAATACCTTACGAGGGACTGAAGCTTTCTTT.

The V gene is TRBV29-1, the J gene TRBJ2-1; weak D call: TRBD1 (6 bases). This CDR3 has 15 amino acids. V was trimmed by 7 bases and J by 2 bases, leaving 18 bases between them. Germline-derived CDR1 and CDR2 are SQVTM and ANQGSEA. In nucleotides, the CDR3 is TGCAGCGCCGGCCCACAGGGTTTCGCCTACAATGAGCAGTTCTTC. It specifies CSAGPQGFAYNEQFF.

In this sample, this clone turned up once. The chain couples TRBV25-1 to TRBJ2-6; D not certain. CDR1 MGHDK and CDR2 SYGVNS come from the germline V gene. This CDR3 contains 14 residues. V dropped 3 bases and J dropped 0 bases, with 3 bases sitting between them. CDR3 in amino acids: CASSDVSGANVLTF. The CDR3 nucleotides read TGTGCCAGCAGTGACGTCTCTGGGGCCAACGTCCTGACTTTC.

This chain uses TRBV2 with TRBJ1-1; TRBD1 is a possible D gene (5 bases). The CDR3 extends over 13 amino acids. V was clipped by 6 bases and J by 4 bases, with 12 bases between them. The germline gives CDR1 SNHLY, CDR2 FYNNEI. The CDR3 coding sequence is TGTGCCAGCAGACCAGACAGTGTCACTGAAGCTTTCTTT. It translates to CASRPDSVTEAFF.

This rearrangement joins TRBV2 to TRBJ2-3; TRBD2 might be the D (6 bases). Germline V gene data show CDR1 as SNHLY and CDR2 as FYNNEI. V was pared by 5 bases and J by 14 bases, with 17 bases between. The CDR3 extends over 12 amino acids. CDR3 in amino acids: CASSRGTPTSYF. CDR3 DNA sequence: TGTGCCAGCAGTCGTGGGACTCCAACGTCGTATTTT.

This chain links TRBV13 with TRBJ2-7, with TRBD1 as a possible D gene (5 bases). V lost 4 bases to trimming and J lost 2 bases, with 12 bases between them. CDR3 length: 14 residues. Germline V gene data show CDR1 as PRHDT and CDR2 as FYEKMQ (reference sequence). In DNA form, the CDR3 reads TGTGCCAGCAGCTCAAGAGACAGCACCTACGAGCAGTACGTC. It translates to CASSSRDSTYEQYV.

This sequence joins TRBV4-2 and TRBJ1-1; D gene ambiguous. Trimming pared 0 bases from V and 6 bases from J, leaving 11 bases between. Per the germline V gene, CDR1 is LGHNA and CDR2 is YNFKEQ. The CDR3 runs 14 residues. CDR3 sequence reads: CASSQDMAQSEAFF. The CDR3 coding sequence is TGTGCCAGCAGCCAAGATATGGCTCAGTCTGAAGCTTTCTTT.

This clone was recorded a few times. The chain has TRBV29-1 and TRBJ1-1; D remains unclear. The CDR3 spans 13 residues. V lost 3 bases and J 1 base, leaving 9 bases between the germline ends. The germline CDR1 and CDR2 sequences are SQVTM and ANQGSEA. The CDR3 sequence: CSVERAKNTEAFF. In DNA form, the CDR3 reads TGCAGCGTTGAGAGGGCGAAGAACACTGAAGCTTTCTTT.

The chain combines TRBV2 with TRBJ1-5; weak D call: TRBD1 (5 bases). Between the trimmed V and J ends, which lost 9 bases and 7 bases, there was a span of 19 bases. CDR3 length: 14 residues. CDR1 is SNHLY and CDR2 is FYNNEI in the germline V gene. The CDR3 reads CASTNLGGSQPQHF. The CDR3 DNA reads as TGTGCCAGTACCAACTTGGGGGGGTCACAGCCCCAGCATTTT.

The chain has TRBV5-6 and TRBJ2-1; the D is unclear. The CDR3 is 12 residues long. The germline V and J ends were trimmed by 3 bases and 7 bases, with 8 bases remaining between them. Per germline, CDR1 SGHDT and CDR2 YYEEEE. DNA for the CDR3: TGTGCCAGCAGCTCCATCCTAAATGAGCAGTTCTTC. Its translation: CASSSILNEQFF.

The rearrangement uses TRBV5-6 and TRBJ2-1, with a weak D call TRBD1 (5 bases). The CDR3 runs 15 residues. The ends were cut back, 0 bases at V and 0 bases at J, with 7 bases in the middle. CDR1 SGHDT and CDR2 YYEEEE come from the germline V gene. The CDR3 here is CASSLVGASYNEQFF. The CDR3 coding sequence is TGTGCCAGCAGCTTGGTTGGGGCCTCCTACAATGAGCAGTTCTTC. The whole variable domain, remainder taken from reference TRBV5-6 and TRBJ2-1, is DAGVTQSPTHLIKTRGQQVTLRCSPKSGHDTVSWYQQALGQGPQFIFQYYEEEERQRGNFPDRFSGHQFPNYSSELNVNALLLGDSALYLCASSLVGASYNEQFFGPGTRLTVL.

J is TRBJ1-2 and V is TRBV29-1; D call uncertain. Germline values: CDR1 SQVTM, CDR2 ANQGSEA. V lost 7 bases to trimming and J lost 2 bases, with 17 bases between them. This CDR3 has 14 amino acids. The CDR3 DNA reads as TGCAGCGCAGAAGTAGGTCCGGGAAACTATGGCTACACCTTC. This translates into CSAEVGPGNYGYTF.